This TCR beta chain was identified during a study of cytomegalovirus exposure and HLA in healthy donors. General observations from the study: The majority of TCR sequences were rare, yet some public TCRs appeared in many donors. Published work reported that the classifier diagnosed cytomegalovirus status with high specificity and sensitivity. The authors enumerated around 150 TCR beta chains as linked to cytomegalovirus.

With respect to this clone: Antigen: not known.

Sequenced by immunoSEQ multiplex PCR; TCRdb stores in-frame clones only, minus some. Among tens of thousands of clones listed, 85% to 95% were seen once. The sample taken for sequencing was PBMCs. The receptor comes from a young woman in good health and CMV-seronegative.

In nucleotides, the CDR3 is TGTGCCAGCAGTGAACGAGGGGGAGCTGAAGCTTTCTTT. It yields the protein CASSERGGAEAFF. The chain recombines TRBV2 with TRBJ1-1, with a weak D call TRBD1 (6 bases). CDR1 SNHLY and CDR2 FYNNEI come from the germline V gene. The CDR3 is made up of 13 amino acids. Trimming took 2 bases from V and 6 from J, leaving 10 bases between them.